This T cell receptor (beta chain) was sequenced in a study of spatial heterogeneity in lung cancer. Study as a whole: On average, each unique TCR and UMI combination appeared more than ten times in raw reads.

This clonotype was observed a few times. The antigen remains unidentified. The library was designed around alpha chains, so this beta chain is a stray read whose abundance carries little weight. Time point of the sample: sample taken at primary tumor resection. Deletions cut 1 base from V and 0 bases from J, with 19 bases between. CDR1 is MDHEN and CDR2 is SYDVKM in the germline V gene. This CDR3 has 19 residues. Study outcomes and limitations: For tumor T cells, estimated coverage reached only about 7% (alpha) and about 12% (beta). How many expanded intratumoral alpha and beta TCRs were present tracked the tumor mutation count, which was a count of nonsynonymous mutations.

Unique molecular identifiers, one per molecule, were present on every TCR cDNA molecule. MiXCR, run by TCRdb on the 5' RACE reads, gives a single entry per CDR3 protein. The sample contains about 2,800 distinct CDR3 sequences, under 55% of which appear only once. Sequencing was performed on lung tumor tissue, taken at surgery. The receptor comes from a male donor with early-stage non-small cell lung cancer. This chain links TRBV28 with TRBJ1-5; D gene ambiguous. The CDR3 protein is CASSLSGWAKTHSNQPQHF. Here the CDR3 DNA reads TGTGCCAGCAGTTTATCAGGATGGGCGAAGACCCATAGCAATCAGCCCCAGCATTTT.